These T cell receptor beta chains were read from a single sample in a study of blood T cell repertoires in COVID-19. Clones were read by immunoSEQ multiplex PCR, and TCRdb kept only the in-frame ones, dropping some. Of about 220,000 clones in the sample, approximately 80% were seen once. The sample consisted of PBMCs or T cells enriched from blood (not recorded which). The receptors come from a man aged 40-55 years who had recovered from COVID-19. Each CDR3 is given with its conserved first and last residue. The D gene is left open where the match is weak. Only some rows state a clone size, as once, few, many or a class for expanded clones.

j_gene: TRBJ2-5
abundance: once
v_gene: TRBV11-2
d_gene: TRBD2
CDR3aa: CASSAGLAEETQYF
CDR3nt: TGTGCCAGCAGCGCAGGACTAGCGGAAGAGACCCAGTACTTC

j_gene: TRBJ2-6
abundance: .
v_gene: TRBV5-4
d_gene: .
CDR3aa: CASSFGPGANVLTF
CDR3nt: TGTGCCAGCAGCTTCGGTCCTGGGGCCAACGTCCTGACTTTC

j_gene: TRBJ2-5
abundance: .
v_gene: TRBV14
d_gene: .
CDR3aa: CASSHGETQYF
CDR3nt: TGTGCCAGCAGCCACGGAGAGACCCAGTACTTC

j_gene: TRBJ2-2
abundance: .
v_gene: TRBV5-1
d_gene: .
CDR3aa: CASSSDRSATGELFF
CDR3nt: TGCGCCAGCAGCTCTGACAGGTCGGCCACCGGGGAGCTGTTTTTT

j_gene: TRBJ1-4
abundance: .
v_gene: TRBV27
d_gene: .
CDR3aa: CASSLSGAAAEEKLFF
CDR3nt: TGTGCCAGCAGTTTATCGGGGGCAGCAGCGGAGGAAAAACTGTTTTTT

j_gene: TRBJ1-1
abundance: .
v_gene: TRBV28
d_gene: .
CDR3aa: CASSFQDTEAFF
CDR3nt: TGTGCCAGCAGTTTTCAGGATACTGAAGCTTTCTTT

j_gene: TRBJ1-3
abundance: once
v_gene: TRBV16
d_gene: .
CDR3aa: CASSRTQGPGNTIYF
CDR3nt: TGTGCCAGCAGTCGAACCCAGGGTCCTGGAAACACCATATATTTT

j_gene: TRBJ2-1
abundance: .
v_gene: TRBV7-9
d_gene: .
CDR3aa: CASTSQGTSYNEQFF
CDR3nt: TGTGCCAGCACCTCACAGGGCACCTCCTACAATGAGCAGTTCTTC

j_gene: TRBJ1-2
abundance: .
v_gene: TRBV7-9
d_gene: .
CDR3aa: CAGGAGASGYTF
CDR3nt: TGTGCCGGGGGGGCAGGGGCGAGTGGCTACACCTTC

j_gene: TRBJ1-6
abundance: once
v_gene: TRBV3-1/TRBV3-2
d_gene: TRBD1
CDR3aa: CASSLGQINSPLHF
CDR3nt: TGTGCCAGCAGCCTGGGACAGATCAATTCACCCCTCCACTTT

j_gene: TRBJ2-4
abundance: .
v_gene: TRBV5-1
d_gene: .
CDR3aa: CASSLAPGENIQYF
CDR3nt: TGCGCCAGCAGCTTGGCCCCGGGGGAAAACATTCAGTACTTC

j_gene: TRBJ2-3
abundance: few
v_gene: TRBV9
d_gene: .
CDR3aa: CASSVVGASTDTQYF
CDR3nt: TGTGCCAGCAGCGTAGTTGGGGCTAGCACAGATACGCAGTATTTT

j_gene: TRBJ1-5
abundance: .
v_gene: TRBV27
d_gene: .
CDR3aa: CASSLVADNQPQHF
CDR3nt: TGTGCCAGCAGTTTGGTGGCAGACAATCAGCCCCAGCATTTT

j_gene: TRBJ1-2
abundance: .
v_gene: TRBV4-2
d_gene: TRBD1
CDR3aa: CASSQTMDRGNTF
CDR3nt: TGTGCCAGCAGCCAGACGATGGACAGGGGTAACACCTTC

j_gene: TRBJ2-1
abundance: .
v_gene: TRBV28
d_gene: .
CDR3aa: CASRDTNSYNEQFF
CDR3nt: TGTGCCAGCAGGGACACAAACTCCTACAATGAGCAGTTCTTC

j_gene: TRBJ2-5
abundance: .
v_gene: TRBV4-1
d_gene: .
CDR3aa: CATSVVGLIQETQYF
CDR3nt: TGCGCCACCTCGGTGGTGGGACTTATCCAAGAGACCCAGTACTTC

j_gene: TRBJ2-7
abundance: .
v_gene: TRBV5-6
d_gene: .
CDR3aa: CASSLRRGGIYEQYF
CDR3nt: TGTGCCAGCAGCTTGAGGCGGGGCGGGATCTACGAGCAGTACTTC

j_gene: TRBJ2-1
abundance: .
v_gene: TRBV9
d_gene: TRBD2
CDR3aa: CASSVGSAASGSREQFF
CDR3nt: TGTGCCAGCAGCGTAGGGTCGGCGGCTAGCGGGAGTAGAGAGCAGTTCTTC

j_gene: TRBJ2-1
abundance: once
v_gene: TRBV28
d_gene: TRBD2
CDR3aa: CASSGLGAGAPYNEQFF
CDR3nt: TGTGCCAGCAGTGGCCTTGGAGCGGGGGCCCCCTACAATGAGCAGTTCTTC

j_gene: TRBJ2-7
abundance: .
v_gene: TRBV18
d_gene: .
CDR3aa: CASSQSVTGNEQYF
CDR3nt: TGTGCCAGCTCACAAAGCGTTACAGGGAACGAGCAGTACTTC

j_gene: TRBJ2-1
abundance: .
v_gene: TRBV11-3
d_gene: .
CDR3aa: CASSLERGRNEQFF
CDR3nt: TGTGCCAGCAGCTTAGAGCGGGGTAGGAATGAGCAGTTCTTC

j_gene: TRBJ2-5
abundance: .
v_gene: TRBV20-1
d_gene: .
CDR3aa: CSARYGRRDF
CDR3nt: TGCAGTGCTAGATATGGTAGGCGGGACTTC

j_gene: TRBJ2-6
abundance: .
v_gene: TRBV15
d_gene: .
CDR3aa: CATHNEGEGANVLTF
CDR3nt: TGTGCCACCCACAACGAGGGGGAGGGGGCCAACGTCCTGACTTTC

j_gene: TRBJ2-1
abundance: .
v_gene: TRBV5-1
d_gene: .
CDR3aa: CASSTGTLNEQFF
CDR3nt: TGCGCCAGCAGCACTGGGACTCTCAATGAGCAGTTCTTC

j_gene: TRBJ2-7
abundance: .
v_gene: TRBV7-9
d_gene: TRBD1
CDR3aa: CASSSPGQDYEQYF
CDR3nt: TGTGCCAGCAGCTCCCCCGGACAGGACTACGAGCAGTACTTC

j_gene: TRBJ1-2
abundance: .
v_gene: TRBV7-9
d_gene: .
CDR3aa: CASSNRAF
CDR3nt: TGTGCCAGCAGCAACCGGGCCTTC

j_gene: TRBJ1-4
abundance: .
v_gene: TRBV11-2
d_gene: .
CDR3aa: CASSLVVTPGEKLFF
CDR3nt: TGTGCCAGCAGCTTAGTGGTTACACCGGGTGAAAAACTGTTTTTT

j_gene: TRBJ2-5
abundance: few
v_gene: TRBV3-1/TRBV3-2
d_gene: TRBD2
CDR3aa: CASSPGGWGETQYF
CDR3nt: TGTGCCAGCAGCCCGGGGGGGTGGGGAGAGACCCAGTACTTC

j_gene: TRBJ1-5
abundance: once
v_gene: TRBV24-1
d_gene: .
CDR3aa: CATSGEGNQPQHF
CDR3nt: TGTGCCACCAGTGGGGAGGGAAATCAGCCCCAGCATTTT

j_gene: TRBJ2-1
abundance: .
v_gene: TRBV27
d_gene: .
CDR3aa: CASSLVSSYNEQFF
CDR3nt: TGTGCCAGCAGTTTGGTGAGCTCCTACAATGAGCAGTTCTTC

j_gene: TRBJ1-2
abundance: .
v_gene: TRBV7-9
d_gene: TRBD1
CDR3aa: CASSFLGTDKYGYTF
CDR3nt: TGTGCCAGCAGCTTTCTGGGGACAGACAAATATGGCTACACCTTC

j_gene: TRBJ2-2
abundance: once
v_gene: TRBV6-5
d_gene: .
CDR3aa: CASSLRGGTGELFF
CDR3nt: TGTGCCAGCAGCCTCAGGGGAGGGACCGGGGAGCTGTTTTTT

j_gene: TRBJ2-1
abundance: .
v_gene: TRBV7-3
d_gene: .
CDR3aa: CASSGGGARNEQFF
CDR3nt: TGTGCCAGCAGTGGAGGGGGGGCCCGGAATGAGCAGTTCTTC

j_gene: TRBJ1-1
abundance: .
v_gene: TRBV6-5
d_gene: .
CDR3aa: CASSYGGGANTEAFF
CDR3nt: TGTGCCAGCAGTTACGGCGGAGGAGCGAACACTGAAGCTTTCTTT

j_gene: TRBJ1-6
abundance: .
v_gene: TRBV30
d_gene: TRBD1
CDR3aa: CAWGGQGSPLHF
CDR3nt: TGTGCCTGGGGGGGACAGGGATCACCCCTCCACTTT

j_gene: TRBJ1-6
abundance: .
v_gene: TRBV2
d_gene: .
CDR3aa: CASSLPGDSPLHF
CDR3nt: TGTGCCAGCAGTCTCCCCGGGGATTCACCCCTCCACTTT

j_gene: TRBJ2-5
abundance: .
v_gene: TRBV5-1
d_gene: .
CDR3aa: CASSLFGGGSRETQYF
CDR3nt: TGCGCCAGCAGCTTGTTTGGTGGTGGGAGCAGGGAGACCCAGTACTTC

j_gene: TRBJ1-1
abundance: .
v_gene: TRBV5-1
d_gene: TRBD1
CDR3aa: CASSEGGRFNTEAFF
CDR3nt: TGCGCCAGCAGCGAAGGGGGCCGATTCAACACTGAAGCTTTCTTT

j_gene: TRBJ2-2
abundance: .
v_gene: TRBV7-8
d_gene: TRBD2
CDR3aa: CASSQKTSGRPNTGELFF
CDR3nt: TGTGCCAGCAGCCAGAAGACTAGCGGGAGGCCGAACACCGGGGAGCTGTTTTTT

j_gene: TRBJ2-1
abundance: .
v_gene: TRBV28
d_gene: TRBD1
CDR3aa: CASRTTGVYEQFF
CDR3nt: TGTGCCAGCAGAACGACAGGGGTCTATGAGCAGTTCTTC

j_gene: TRBJ1-1
abundance: .
v_gene: TRBV6-6
d_gene: .
CDR3aa: CASSYGTLNTEAFF
CDR3nt: TGTGCCAGCAGTTACGGGACACTGAACACTGAAGCTTTCTTT

j_gene: TRBJ2-3
abundance: .
v_gene: TRBV7-3
d_gene: TRBD2
CDR3aa: CASSSGTSFADTQYF
CDR3nt: TGTGCCAGCAGTTCCGGGACTAGCTTTGCAGATACGCAGTATTTT